The 30 T cell receptor beta chains in this list originate from one sample, sequenced in a study of T-cell memory formation after mild COVID-19. MiXCR, run by TCRdb on the 5' RACE reads, gives a single entry per CDR3 protein. The sample has 120,000 or so distinct CDR3 sequences; approximately 15% are singletons. Sequencing was carried out using PBMCs or a T cell subset sorted from them (not recorded which). Receptors originate from a man in his late teens or twenties who had mild COVID-19 (a few samples of this study predate the infection). Cell type and time point are not known.

A few counts support this clonotype. The genes are TRBV28 and TRBJ2-5, with TRBD2 matching over 7 bases. The CDR3 is 15 amino acids. CDR1 MDHEN and CDR2 SYDVKM come from the germline V gene. V shed 3 bases, J shed 4 bases, and the junction held 8 bases outside the gene matches. The CDR3 loop reads CASSFLGGRGETQYF. CDR3 DNA: TGTGCCAGCAGTTTCCTGGGGGGGAGGGGAGAGACCCAGTACTTC.

This clonotype turned up a few times. V gene TRBV20-1 combines with J gene TRBJ2-7, with TRBD1 as a possible D gene (5 bases). Trimming took 2 bases from V and 2 from J, leaving 13 bases between them. Germline-derived CDR1 and CDR2 are DFQATT and SNEGSKA (reference sequence). CDR3 size: 14 residues. For the CDR3, the DNA is TGCAGTGCTAGATATCCAGGGCCGACCTACGAGCAGTACTTC. Protein product: CSARYPGPTYEQYF.

This clonotype has only a few counts. The genes are TRBV6-5 and TRBJ1-4, with D unclear. V lost 2 bases to trimming and J lost 0 bases, with 13 bases between them. The CDR3 runs 17 residues. Per the germline V gene, CDR1 is MNHEY and CDR2 is SVGAGI. The CDR3 here is CASSYRFGGATNEKLFF. CDR3 nucleotides: TGTGCCAGCAGTTACCGTTTCGGCGGAGCAACTAATGAAAAACTGTTTTTT.

Comment on this clonotype: The CDR3 does not close with the conserved phenylalanine or tryptophan, likely indicating a read error. This chain connects TRBV3-1 to TRBJ2-1; a possible D gene is TRBD2 (7 bases). V was trimmed by 3 bases and J by 7 bases, leaving 13 bases between them. The germline V gene has CDR1 LGHDT and CDR2 YNNKEL (reference sequence). This CDR3 spans 14 amino acids. The CDR3 sequence: CASSQRGPGNEQFL. The CDR3 nucleotides are TGTGCCAGCAGCCAGCGGGGGCCCGGGAATGAGCAGTTCCTC.

This clonotype was seen many times. The rearrangement uses TRBV11-2 and TRBJ1-2; TRBD1 aligns across 9 bases. The germline V gene has CDR1 SGHAT and CDR2 FQNNGV. The CDR3 extends over 14 amino acids. V shed 2 bases and J 4 bases; nucleotides not matched to a gene: 2. The CDR3 sequence is CASSLLGQGYGYTF. The CDR3 DNA is TGTGCCAGCAGCTTATTGGGACAGGGCTATGGCTACACCTTC.

This chain links TRBV6-2 or TRBV6-3 with TRBJ1-2; unclear D gene. Between the trimmed V and J ends, which lost 8 bases and 8 bases, there was a span of 12 bases. Germline CDR1 MNHEY, CDR2 SVGEGT. The CDR3 has 11 residues. The CDR3, as DNA: TGTGCCAGCGGACCTCTTTGGGGCTACACCTTC. This sequence encodes CASGPLWGYTF.

This clonotype was counted only a few times. The genes are TRBV28 and TRBJ2-2; no clear D gene. V was cut by 4 bases and J by 0 bases, with 15 bases left in between. Germline CDR1 and CDR2: MDHEN and SYDVKM. The CDR3 is made up of 17 amino acids. The CDR3 DNA reads TGTGCCAGCAGTTCCCCGGTGGGCAGCGCGAACACCGGGGAGCTGTTTTTT. Translated, it gives CASSSPVGSANTGELFF.

There are a few counts of this clonotype. V is TRBV7-2 and J is TRBJ1-1, with D possibly matching TRBD1 (5 bases). V was shortened by 3 bases and J by 5 bases, with 13 bases between the two germline ends. The CDR3 runs 14 residues. The germline CDR1 and CDR2 sequences are SGHTA and FQGNSA. The CDR3 sequence: CASSLVWGRTEAFF. CDR3 in DNA: TGTGCCAGCAGCTTGGTCTGGGGCCGAACTGAAGCTTTCTTT.

This clonotype was observed a handful of times. The V and J genes are TRBV15 and TRBJ1-4; unclear D gene. V shed 1 base and J shed 8 bases, with 11 bases lying between them. CDR1 LNHNV and CDR2 YYDKDF come from the germline V gene (reference sequence). There are 14 residues in the CDR3. CDR3 sequence: CATSRVLPAEKLFF. The DNA for the CDR3 is TGTGCCACCAGCAGAGTGTTGCCCGCCGAAAAACTGTTTTTT.

This clonotype showed up just a few times. This rearrangement joins TRBV7-9 to TRBJ2-7; perhaps TRBD2 as D (6 bases). CDR3 length: 11 residues. Trimming left V 8 bases short and J 4 bases short, with 9 bases between. Germline V gene lookup returns CDR1 SEHNR and CDR2 FQNEAQ (reference sequence). CDR3 in amino acids: CASGRGYEQYV. The CDR3 DNA follows: TGTGCCAGCGGGCGGGGTTACGAGCAGTACGTC.

The chain joins TRBV24-1 to TRBJ2-7, with a tentative D call TRBD1 (5 bases). V shed 0 bases and J shed 2 bases, with 16 bases lying between them. In germline, CDR1 is KGHDR, CDR2 SFDVKD. The CDR3 is made up of 17 amino acids. The CDR3 nucleotides are TGTGCCACCAGTGATTTGCCGGGTTGTACAGGAACCTACGAGCAGTACGTC. It is translated as CATSDLPGCTGTYEQYV.

This clonotype was picked up a small number of times. V is TRBV20-1 and J is TRBJ2-5, with D unresolved. Germline V CDR1 and CDR2: DFQATT, SNEGSKA (reference sequence). The CDR3 runs to 11 residues. V gave up 5 bases and J gave up 5 bases, with 9 bases separating them. Here the CDR3 reads CSAGRMETQYF. Here the CDR3 DNA reads TGCAGTGCTGGCCGGATGGAGACCCAGTACTTC.

The chain carries TRBV5-1 and TRBJ2-3; D may match TRBD1 or TRBD2 (6 bases each). This CDR3 comprises 16 residues. Germline V gene data show CDR1 as SGHRS and CDR2 as YFSETQ. V gave up 4 bases and J gave up 1 base, with 16 bases separating them. As DNA, the CDR3 is TGCGCCAGCAGCCCAGGGGTAGCGGTGCGCACAGATACGCAGTATTTT. Residues: CASSPGVAVRTDTQYF.

In its sample, this clonotype was seen a few times. The chain is built from TRBV15 and TRBJ1-1, with D unresolved. Germline-derived CDR1 and CDR2 are LNHNV and YYDKDF (reference sequence). This CDR3 is 15 amino acids long. The ends were cut back, 0 bases at V and 2 bases at J, with 10 bases in the middle. CDR3 in amino acids: CATSRDFKPNTEAFF. The DNA of the CDR3 is TGTGCCACCAGCAGAGATTTTAAACCAAACACTGAAGCTTTCTTT.

The table lists this clonotype with a few counts. The J gene is TRBJ1-6, the V gene TRBV6-5, with D tentatively TRBD1 (5 bases). The CDR3 is 14 amino acids. The germline V gene has CDR1 MNHEY and CDR2 SVGAGI. The ends were cut back, 4 bases at V and 6 bases at J, with 10 bases in the middle. The CDR3 coding sequence is TGTGCCAGCAGTTCGGGACGGTTTAATTCACCCCTCCACTTT. Protein sequence: CASSSGRFNSPLHF.

The gene calls are TRBV9 and TRBJ2-5; 9 positions agree with TRBD2. The CDR3 is 15 residues long. CDR1 is SGDLS, CDR2 YYNGEE, per germline. The trim removed 4 bases at V and 5 bases at J, leaving 9 bases unmatched. CDR3 loop: CASSPRGGAVETQYF. For the CDR3, the DNA is TGTGCCAGCAGCCCGCGGGGGGGGGCGGTGGAGACCCAGTACTTC. Together with reference TRBV9 and TRBJ2-5, the CDR3 gives the full variable domain: DSGVTQTPKHLITATGQRVTLRCSPRSGDLSVYWYQQSLDQGLQFLIQYYNGEERAKGNILERFSAQQFPDLHSELNLSSLELGDSALYFCASSPRGGAVETQYFGPGTRLLVL.

This clonotype was seen a few times. This rearrangement joins TRBV7-2 to TRBJ2-1, with 11 bases matching TRBD2. V was clipped by 5 bases and J by 12 bases; unmatched bases: 12. Germline assignment: CDR1 SGHTA and CDR2 FQGNSA. The CDR3 has 15 residues. The CDR3 sequence is CASSITGTSGGGQFF. The CDR3 DNA reads TGTGCCAGCAGCATAACCGGGACTAGCGGTGGGGGGCAGTTCTTC.

The chain recombines TRBV20-1 with TRBJ1-3; 8 bases are a match to TRBD1. The J segment lost 0 bases and the V segment lost 4 bases, leaving 5 bases of the junction unmatched. From germline, CDR1 is DFQATT and CDR2 SNEGSKA (reference sequence). The CDR3 runs to 15 residues. This CDR3 reads CSAITGGPSGNTIYF. The CDR3 coding sequence is TGCAGTGCTATCACAGGGGGGCCCTCTGGAAACACCATATATTTT.

This clonotype was found a few times. J is TRBJ2-7 and V is TRBV5-1; 10 nucleotides align to TRBD1. Germline loops: CDR1 SGHRS, CDR2 YFSETQ. V trimming: 5 bases; J trimming: 6 bases; junction bases outside the gene matches: 8. CDR3 length: 14 residues. The CDR3 here is CASRPGTGAGEQYF. CDR3 coding DNA: TGCGCCAGCAGGCCCGGGACAGGGGCTGGCGAGCAGTACTTC.

This clonotype showed up just a few times. The genes are TRBV7-8 and TRBJ2-5; D possibly corresponds to TRBD2 (7 bases). The length of the CDR3 is 16 residues. The V gene lost 1 base and the J gene lost 5 bases, with 17 bases spanning the gap. The germline V gene encodes CDR1 SGHVS and CDR2 FQNEAQ. The CDR3 sequence is CASSLEGGLVGETQYF. DNA of the CDR3: TGTGCCAGCAGCTTAGAGGGGGGGCTGGTGGGGGAGACCCAGTACTTC. The variable domain in full, completed from reference TRBV7-8 and TRBJ2-5, reads GAGVSQSPRYKVAKRGQDVALRCDPISGHVSLFWYQQALGQGPEFLTYFQNEAQLDKSGLPSDRFFAERPEGSVSTLKIQRTQQEDSAVYLCASSLEGGLVGETQYFGPGTRLLVL.

This clonotype was seen a few times. This chain joins TRBV12-3 or TRBV12-4 and TRBJ2-7; 7 nucleotides align to TRBD1. The junction had 7 bases not matched to a gene; V was cut back by 5 bases and J by 0 bases. The CDR3 is made up of 15 amino acids. CDR3 sequence: CASSDPGQSSYEQYF. In DNA form, the CDR3 reads TGTGCCAGCAGTGATCCGGGACAGAGCTCCTACGAGCAGTACTTC.

The rearrangement joins TRBV29-1 to TRBJ2-3, with D uncertain. Trimming stripped 6 bases from V and 2 bases from J, with 15 bases between. CDR3 size: 14 residues. Germline CDR1 SQVTM, CDR2 ANQGSEA. The CDR3 loop is CSVSRQANTDTQYF. CDR3 nucleotides: TGCAGCGTATCCAGGCAGGCAAACACAGATACGCAGTATTTT.

This clonotype showed up just a few times. The chain carries TRBV4-2 and TRBJ1-5; possible D gene TRBD1, 5 bases. Germline V gene lookup returns CDR1 LGHNA and CDR2 YNFKEQ. Trimming stripped 1 base from V and 2 bases from J, with 12 bases between. The CDR3 contains 16 residues. The CDR3 region is CASSQVWGRGNQPQHF. For the CDR3, the DNA is TGTGCCAGCAGCCAAGTTTGGGGCAGGGGCAATCAGCCCCAGCATTTT.

The genes are TRBV5-1 and TRBJ2-2; 8 bases line up with TRBD2. The CDR3 is 16 amino acids. V shed 4 bases, J shed 1 base, and the junction held 6 bases outside the gene matches. Germline V gene data show CDR1 as SGHRS and CDR2 as YFSETQ. CDR3 nucleotide sequence: TGCGCCAGCAGCCCCCGCGGGGGGCTGAACACCGGGGAGCTGTTTTTT. This gives the protein CASSPRGGLNTGELFF.

This clonotype showed up just a few times. V usage is TRBV5-1 and J usage is TRBJ2-5, with a weak D call TRBD2 (6 bases). The V and J ends lost 4 bases and 1 base respectively, with 17 bases between them. The CDR3 covers 16 residues. Germline lookup yields CDR1 SGHRS and CDR2 YFSETQ. In DNA, the CDR3 is TGCGCCAGCAGCGACGGCATCGGCGGGGTCCAAGAGACCCAGTACTTC. As protein: CASSDGIGGVQETQYF.

The rearrangement uses TRBV27 and TRBJ2-7; no firm D call. Trimming cost V 2 bases and J 3 bases, with 8 bases left between them. CDR3 length: 13 amino acids. The germline V gene has CDR1 MNHEY and CDR2 SMNVEV (reference sequence). The CDR3 region is CASSLATGYEQYF. DNA of the CDR3: TGTGCCAGCAGTTTAGCGACGGGCTACGAGCAGTACTTC.

This clonotype was recorded a few times. The J gene is TRBJ2-4, the V gene TRBV7-9; a weak D match, TRBD1 (5 bases). V lost 3 bases, J lost 5 bases, and 17 bases lay in between. CDR1 SEHNR and CDR2 FQNEAQ come from the germline V gene (reference sequence). This CDR3 is built from 16 residues. The DNA for the CDR3 is TGTGCCAGCAGCTTTGAGTTGGGGCCAGGCCAAAACATTCAGTACTTC. Encoded protein: CASSFELGPGQNIQYF.

The chain employs TRBV6-5 and TRBJ1-2, with TRBD1 as a possible D gene (6 bases). V was trimmed by 0 bases and J by 4 bases, leaving 9 bases between them. The germline CDR1 and CDR2 sequences are MNHEY and SVGAGI. The CDR3 loop spans 14 amino acids. This CDR3 reads CASSYSRGGYGYTF. DNA for the CDR3: TGTGCCAGCAGTTACTCCAGGGGAGGCTATGGCTACACCTTC.

There are many counts of this clonotype. J is TRBJ2-6 and V is TRBV4-1; either TRBD1 or TRBD2 may fit D (5 bases each). The V end lost 6 bases, the J end lost 0 bases, and 15 bases lay between the germline ends. Germline CDR1 and CDR2: MGHRA and YSYEKL. The CDR3 sequence is 17 residues long. The chain's CDR3 is CASRGDGYFSGANVLTF. The CDR3 region has the DNA TGCGCCAGCAGGGGGGACGGCTACTTCTCTGGGGCCAACGTCCTGACTTTC.

The gene calls are TRBV7-2 and TRBJ1-2; 7 bases line up with TRBD1. From germline, CDR1 is SGHTA and CDR2 FQGNSA. The CDR3 consists of 14 residues. V was clipped by 4 bases and J by 3 bases; unmatched bases: 5. The CDR3 sequence: CASSSQGGYYGYTF. The CDR3 DNA reads as TGTGCCAGCAGCTCCCAGGGGGGATACTATGGCTACACCTTC.